What follows is one T cell receptor beta chain and its context. Its antigen is unknown. These data originate in a study of shared clonotypes between healthy human individuals. Every one of the donors was a Caucasian adult that lived in Nashville, Tennessee. Study-wide findings and caveats: Naive CD4 clonotype sharing across several donors was around 5%.

The data were produced by immunoSEQ multiplex PCR, yet TCRdb's version contains in-frame clones alone and is incomplete. The sample consists of more than 1,200,000 clones, 98% of them appearing once. The ends were cut back, 0 bases at V and 0 bases at J, with 15 bases in the middle. The CDR3 is made up of 17 amino acids. Germline V CDR1 and CDR2: SGHRS, YFSETQ. The sequencing sample was made of naive CD4+ T cells sorted from blood. Subset in this sample: CD45RA+ positively selected. The sequence was collected from a man under 40 in good health. The gene calls are TRBV5-1 and TRBJ1-1; D is uncertain. For the CDR3, the DNA is TGCGCCAGCAGCTTGGGGGCCCTTCTCAAGGTGAACACTGAAGCTTTCTTT. Translated, it gives CASSLGALLKVNTEAFF.